The clone carrying this T cell receptor (beta chain) was picked up one time. The antigen remains unidentified. Since no conserved phenylalanine or tryptophan closes the CDR3, a read error is the likely cause. Exclusions: uncontrolled infection, other autoimmune disease, pregnancy, lactation. Diagnoses used clinical symptoms, serum thyroxine and TRAb, thyroid ultrasound and orbital computed tomography. This specimen belongs to a study of T cells in Graves' hyperthyroidism and ophthalmopathy. Study results and caveats: Blood also showed most of the thyroid clonotypes that were expanded above 0.001.

This CDR3 comprises 12 residues. Germline CDR1 and CDR2: SGHRS and YFSETQ. Trimming pared 4 bases from V and 4 bases from J, leaving 8 bases between. Amplified TCR beta CDR3 regions derived from RNA transcripts. TCR CDR3 regions were first amplified by RT-PCR with HTBI primers. A single record per CDR3 protein comes from TCRdb applying MiXCR to the multiplex PCR reads. The table has approximately 510,000 distinct CDR3 sequences, 46% seen once. This TCR was sampled from an adult woman with Graves' disease, either hyperthyroidism or ophthalmopathy (not recorded which). The sequencing sample was made of peripheral blood or thyroid tissue (not recorded which). The rearrangement joins TRBV5-1 to TRBJ1-1; no reliable D call. The CDR3: CASSQVGTEAFL. The CDR3 DNA follows: TGCGCCAGCAGCCAAGTCGGCACTGAAGCTTTCCTT.